Listed below are T cell receptor beta chains from one sample, sequenced in a study of T cells expressing NK-cell markers. From the 5' RACE reads, TCRdb lists one entry per CDR3 protein and no DNA. The sample totals hundreds of thousands of distinct CDR3 sequences. Input material: blood T cells: a sorted CD56 or NKG2C T cell subset, CD4+ or CD8+ T cells, or bulk PBMC T cells (not recorded which). These receptors were obtained from a man aged 18 to 30 in good health. CDR3s include the opening cysteine and the closing phenylalanine or tryptophan.

J: TRBJ1-2; V: TRBV5-6; CDR3: CASSIAGLDNYGYTF
J: TRBJ2-6; V: TRBV5-1; CDR3: CASSPAGQGTGANVLTF
J: TRBJ2-7; V: TRBV12-3/TRBV12-4; CDR3: CATGTGGYEQYF
J: TRBJ2-2; V: TRBV20-1; CDR3: CSAKGVWTTGELFF
J: TRBJ2-3; V: TRBV20-1; CDR3: CSASSGEQGRTDTQYF
J: TRBJ2-1; V: TRBV28; CDR3: CASSPVGRGLINEQFF
J: TRBJ2-1; V: TRBV11-1; CDR3: CASSYMDNDNEQFF
J: TRBJ2-3; V: TRBV7-3; CDR3: CASSSLRGGDTQYF
J: TRBJ2-1; V: TRBV27; CDR3: CASRIAGSSANEQFF
J: TRBJ2-1; V: TRBV12-3/TRBV12-4; CDR3: CASSFPPGGSYNEQFF
J: TRBJ1-1; V: TRBV20-1; CDR3: CSASPIDRVHTEAFF